The 32 T cell receptor beta chains given below trace back to one sample, sequenced in a study of blood T cell repertoires in COVID-19 (dated by TCRdb to 2020 to 2022). Library preparation was by the immunoSEQ multiplex PCR assay. The immuneACCESS repertoire file appears here via TCRdb, limited to in-frame rearrangements. These files lack a portion of the clones; in checked studies, under half of the deficit traces to unresolved V genes, and the cause of the others is not known. The sample table contains approximately 120,000 clones; only one count was recorded for roughly 69% of them. In total, the top ten clones hold approximately 2% of the sample. Sample: peripheral blood. These receptors all stem from a woman in her 70s with acute or convalescent COVID-19.

The chain employs TRBV4-3 and TRBJ1-2, with 11 bases aligning to TRBD1. This CDR3 is built from 15 residues. Germline V gene sequence: CDR1 LGHNA, CDR2 YSLEER. J lost 4 bases, V lost 4 bases, and 5 bases had no gene match. Here the CDR3 DNA reads TGCGCCAGCAGCCGACAGGACAGGGGGCCCTATGGCTACACCTTC. Protein sequence: CASSRQDRGPYGYTF.

The chain couples TRBV5-1 to TRBJ1-1, with D perhaps matching TRBD1 (6 bases). V shed 7 bases and J shed 2 bases, with 18 bases lying between them. The CDR3 is made up of 15 amino acids. CDR1 SGHRS and CDR2 YFSETQ come from the germline V gene. CDR3 nucleotides: TGCGCCAGCCGGGACCCACGGACAGCCAACACTGAAGCTTTCTTT. Translation: CASRDPRTANTEAFF.

This clone was seen a few times. The chain couples TRBV25-1 to TRBJ2-6, with a possible D match to TRBD1 (6 bases). CDR3 length equals 17 residues. V dropped 4 bases and J dropped 2 bases, with 15 bases sitting between them. Germline CDR1 MGHDK, CDR2 SYGVNS. The DNA for the CDR3 is TGTGCCAGCAGTGCCGAACCAGGGGTCGCTGGGGCCAACGTCCTGACTTTC. This translates into CASSAEPGVAGANVLTF.

The V and J genes are TRBV7-2 and TRBJ1-2, with a tentative D call TRBD1 (6 bases). Per germline, CDR1 SGHTA and CDR2 FQGNSA. The V end was cut by 2 bases, the J end by 2 bases, with 9 bases between. CDR3 length equals 14 residues. CDR3: CASSLSGQNYGYTF. The CDR3, as DNA: TGTGCCAGCAGCTTATCAGGACAGAACTATGGCTACACCTTC.

This clone was detected a few times. V and J are TRBV5-4 and TRBJ1-3; 7 positions agree with TRBD1. The V gene's germline CDR1 is SGHNT and CDR2 YYREEE (reference sequence). After removal of 5 bases from V and 4 bases from J, the junction contained 12 bases not matched to a gene. This CDR3 region has 16 residues. DNA of the CDR3: TGTGCCAGCAGTTGGGGACAGCCGGGATCCGGAAACACCATATATTTT. Protein product: CASSWGQPGSGNTIYF.

This sequence joins TRBV19 and TRBJ1-5; 7 bases are shared with TRBD1. Trimming took 6 bases from V and 6 from J; bases not matched to a gene: 5. This CDR3 comprises 13 residues. Germline V lookup: CDR1 LNHDA, CDR2 SQIVND (reference sequence). The CDR3 is CASSPGGGQPQHF. CDR3 nucleotide sequence: TGTGCCAGTAGCCCAGGGGGAGGTCAGCCCCAGCATTTT. Filled out from reference TRBV19 and TRBJ1-5, the complete variable domain reads DGGITQSPKYLFRKEGQNVTLSCEQNLNHDAMYWYRQDPGQGLRLIYYSQIVNDFQKGDIAEGYSVSREKKESFPLTVTSAQKNPTAFYLCASSPGGGQPQHFGDGTRLSIL.

This clone was detected once. The J gene is TRBJ2-7, the V gene TRBV9, with 11 positions matching TRBD2. The CDR3 totals 16 residues. V lost 2 bases, J lost 3 bases, and 7 bases stayed unmatched. Germline CDR1 SGDLS, CDR2 YYNGEE. The CDR3 bases are TGTGCCAGCAGCGTGGGGACTAGCGGACGACTCTACGAGCAGTACTTC. This codes for CASSVGTSGRLYEQYF.

Notes on this clone: In the same sample, other DNA sequences code for this CDR3. This chain's CDR3 is CASGGQQETQYF. DNA for the CDR3: TGTGCCAGCGGAGGACAGCAAGAGACCCAGTACTTC. This chain connects TRBV5-4 to TRBJ2-5; possibly TRBD1 for D (6 bases). The CDR3 runs 12 residues. From germline, CDR1 is SGHNT and CDR2 YYREEE (reference sequence). V was shortened by 7 bases and J by 2 bases, with 9 bases between the two germline ends.

This clone appeared once. This chain uses TRBV21-1 with TRBJ1-6. TRBV21-1 is termed a pseudogene. The CDR3 length is 20 residues. CDR3 sequence reads: CASGTTSTQPRSSYNSPLHF. DNA for the CDR3: TGTGCCAGTGGGACTACATCAACCCAACCAAGAAGCTCCTATAATTCACCCCTCCACTTT.

This clone has only one observation. This rearrangement joins TRBV7-2 to TRBJ2-1; TRBD2 aligns across 12 bases. CDR1 and CDR2 from the germline V gene are SGHTA and FQGNSA. The CDR3 sequence is 12 residues long. The V segment lost 9 bases and the J segment 8 bases; nucleotides outside the gene matches: 2. In DNA form, the CDR3 reads TGTGCCAGTCGACTAGCGGGGGATGAGCAGTTCTTC. Amino acid sequence: CASRLAGDEQFF.

The rearrangement joins TRBV5-6 to TRBJ2-2; 14 nucleotides match TRBD2. The trim removed 4 bases at V and 4 bases at J, leaving 6 bases unmatched. This CDR3 is 17 amino acids long. CDR1 is SGHDT and CDR2 is YYEEEE in the germline V gene. The CDR3 coding sequence is TGTGCCAGCAGCCCAGGGACTAGCGGGAGTTCCACCGGGGAGCTGTTTTTT. Amino acids: CASSPGTSGSSTGELFF.

The CDR3 DNA reads TGTGCCAGCAGTTCCGTAGCGGGAGGCGGCGAGCAGTACTTC. Translation gives CASSSVAGGGEQYF. The chain carries TRBV27 and TRBJ2-7; 10 nucleotides line up with TRBD2. The CDR3 has 14 amino acids. The V and J ends lost 4 bases and 6 bases, in that order; junction bases with no gene match: 6. CDR1 and CDR2 (germline): MNHEY, SMNVEV (reference sequence).

The genes are TRBV11-2 and TRBJ2-1, with 9 nucleotides matching TRBD2. Germline V gene lookup returns CDR1 SGHAT and CDR2 FQNNGV. The CDR3 runs to 16 residues. The ends lost 6 bases at V and 3 bases at J; junction bases unmatched: 9. CDR3 coding DNA: TGTGCCAGCAGGAGAATGCCTAGCGGGATCTACAATGAGCAGTTCTTC. Encoded protein: CASRRMPSGIYNEQFF.

The chain employs TRBV7-6 and TRBJ1-4, with a weak D call TRBD1 (5 bases). Germline V gene sequence: CDR1 SGHVS, CDR2 FNYEAQ. V shed 8 bases and J shed 8 bases, with 12 bases lying between them. This CDR3 region has 12 residues. The CDR3 region is CASQGSGEKLFF. Written as DNA, the CDR3 is TGTGCCAGCCAGGGTTCGGGCGAAAAACTGTTTTTT. Complete variable domain (other parts from reference TRBV7-6 and TRBJ1-4): GAGVSQSPRYKVTKRGQDVALRCDPISGHVSLYWYRQALGQGPEFLTYFNYEAQQDKSGLPNDRFSAERPEGSISTLTIQRTEQRDSAMYRCASQGSGEKLFFGSGTQLSVL.

The J gene is TRBJ2-1, the V gene TRBV5-4; possible D gene TRBD2, 5 bases. Trimming cost V 2 bases and J 7 bases, with 10 bases left between them. The CDR3 consists of 13 residues. The V gene's germline CDR1 is SGHNT and CDR2 YYREEE (reference sequence). The CDR3 DNA is TGTGCCAGCAGCTTCGGAGGTCTTAATGAGCAGTTCTTC. The encoded protein is CASSFGGLNEQFF.

The J gene is TRBJ1-4, the V gene TRBV28, with 9 bases lining up with TRBD1. This CDR3 has 16 residues. From germline, CDR1 is MDHEN and CDR2 SYDVKM. V was pared by 3 bases and J by 8 bases, with 10 bases of the junction left unmatched. CDR3 sequence: CASSFLGQGPGEKLFF. The CDR3 region has the DNA TGTGCCAGCAGTTTCCTGGGACAGGGCCCTGGAGAAAAACTGTTTTTT.

The rearrangement joins TRBV28 to TRBJ1-3, with D unclear. The CDR3 is 14 amino acids. V shed 1 base and J shed 0 bases, with 4 bases lying between them. In germline, CDR1 is MDHEN, CDR2 SYDVKM. CDR3 residues: CASSLYSSGNTIYF. The DNA for the CDR3 is TGTGCCAGCAGTTTATACAGCTCTGGAAACACCATATATTTT.

The chain recombines TRBV27 with TRBJ1-2; D is ambiguous. V lost 3 bases and J lost 8, with 13 bases in between. The CDR3 is 13 residues long. Germline assignment: CDR1 MNHEY and CDR2 SMNVEV (reference sequence). The CDR3 reads CASSFAAGGGYTF. The CDR3 nucleotides are TGTGCCAGCAGTTTTGCTGCGGGAGGAGGCTACACCTTC.

The V call is TRBV3-1 (or the pseudogene TRBV3-2), the J call TRBJ2-5; TRBD1 aligns across 7 bases. This CDR3 is 18 amino acids long. Per germline, CDR1 LGHDT and CDR2 YNNKEL (reference sequence). V dropped 1 base and J dropped 2; count of bases not matched to a gene: 13. The DNA of the CDR3 is TGTGCCAGCAGCCAAGGGAGATTACGACAGGGTCGGCAAGAGACCCAGTACTTC. Encoded protein: CASSQGRLRQGRQETQYF.

This clone was seen many times. The V gene is TRBV10-3, the J gene TRBJ1-6, with TRBD1 as a possible D gene (5 bases). CDR1 is ENHRY, CDR2 SYGVKD, per germline. V lost 3 bases and J 4 bases, leaving 7 bases between the germline ends. The CDR3 totals 14 residues. The CDR3 reads CAISDRQYNSPLHF. CDR3 in DNA: TGTGCCATCAGTGACCGACAGTATAATTCACCCCTCCACTTT.

This chain links TRBV6-6 with TRBJ2-7; TRBD2 aligns across 14 bases. V gave up 5 bases and J gave up 2 bases; unmatched junction bases: 23. CDR1 and CDR2 (germline): MNHNY, SVGAGI (reference sequence). The CDR3 length is 22 residues. CDR3 residues: CASSPYLMTGTGTSGSPYEQYF. Here the CDR3 DNA reads TGTGCCAGCAGTCCCTACCTAATGACGGGGACTGGGACTAGCGGGAGCCCCTACGAGCAGTACTTC.

The chain has TRBV7-2 and TRBJ2-5, with D possibly matching TRBD2 (7 bases). The germline V gene encodes CDR1 SGHTA and CDR2 FQGNSA. Deletions cut 5 bases from V and 1 base from J, with 23 bases between. The CDR3 extends over 18 amino acids. The CDR3 loop is CASSLRRLGRGPQETQYF. The CDR3 nucleotides are TGTGCCAGCAGCCTCCGGAGGCTCGGGCGGGGGCCCCAAGAGACCCAGTACTTC.

This clone was counted at least ten times. The chain has TRBV14 and TRBJ1-1; TRBD1 matches 7 bases. CDR1 is SGHDN and CDR2 is FVKESK in the germline V gene. The trim removed 3 bases at V and 5 bases at J, leaving 9 bases unmatched. The CDR3 sequence is 15 residues long. CDR3 loop: CASSQAGTAKTEAFF. The CDR3, as DNA: TGTGCCAGCAGCCAGGCCGGGACAGCAAAGACTGAAGCTTTCTTT.

This clone turned up a few times. V gene TRBV18 combines with J gene TRBJ2-7; D possibly corresponds to TRBD1 (6 bases). V was pared by 3 bases and J by 3 bases, with 9 bases between. Per the germline V gene, CDR1 is KGHSH and CDR2 is LQKENI. The CDR3 is 13 residues long. CDR3 residues: CASSPRTDYEQYF. The CDR3 nucleotides read TGTGCCAGCTCACCTAGGACAGACTACGAGCAGTACTTC.

Written as DNA, the CDR3 is TGTGCCAGCAGCTTACCATATCGGACTAGTACGAAACGTAGCACAGATACGCAGTATTTT. This gives the protein CASSLPYRTSTKRSTDTQYF. The genes are TRBV7-8 and TRBJ2-3; 7 nucleotides line up with TRBD2. Germline loops: CDR1 SGHVS, CDR2 FQNEAQ. This CDR3 spans 20 amino acids. The trim removed 2 bases at V and 0 bases at J, leaving 17 bases unmatched.

The gene calls are TRBV27 and TRBJ1-5, with D perhaps matching TRBD1 (5 bases). Germline lookup yields CDR1 MNHEY and CDR2 SMNVEV (reference sequence). The CDR3 is made up of 15 amino acids. The V and J ends lost 7 bases and 4 bases respectively, with 17 bases between them. In DNA, the CDR3 is TGTGCCAGCACCCCCCGCGGGGGGAGGAATCAGCCCCAGCATTTT. Amino acids: CASTPRGGRNQPQHF.

The gene calls are TRBV30 and TRBJ2-7; D unclear. Germline lookup yields CDR1 GTSNPN and CDR2 SVGIG (reference sequence). Trimming left V 3 bases short and J 0 bases short, with 12 bases between. The CDR3 covers 14 residues. CDR3 bases: TGTGCCTGGAGCGGTTTTTGGAGCTCCTACGAGCAGTACTTC. This encodes CAWSGFWSSYEQYF.

This sequence joins TRBV19 and TRBJ2-1, with 10 bases fitting TRBD2. Per germline, CDR1 LNHDA and CDR2 SQIVND (reference sequence). After removal of 6 bases from V and 5 bases from J, the junction contained 4 bases not matched to a gene. The CDR3 extends over 14 amino acids. This CDR3 reads CASRRAGGDNEQFF. The CDR3 nucleotides are TGTGCCAGTAGGAGAGCGGGAGGGGACAATGAGCAGTTCTTC.

The chain couples TRBV28 to TRBJ2-3; 7 positions match TRBD1. The CDR3 covers 15 residues. Germline CDR1 and CDR2: MDHEN and SYDVKM. With 4 bases clipped from V and 0 bases from J, the junction kept 4 bases outside the gene matches. The CDR3 nucleotides are TGTGCCAGCAGTTCCACAGGGGCGAGCACAGATACGCAGTATTTT. It translates to CASSSTGASTDTQYF.

The CDR3 nucleotides are TGCAGCGTTGTTGCCAGGGCGAACACTGAAGCTTTCTTT. Residues: CSVVARANTEAFF. The rearrangement uses TRBV29-1 and TRBJ1-1; TRBD1 might be the D (5 bases). CDR1 SQVTM and CDR2 ANQGSEA come from the germline V gene. CDR3 length: 13 residues. Trimming removed 4 bases at V and 1 base at J, with 10 bases between. The full variable domain, its missing parts supplied by reference TRBV29-1 and TRBJ1-1, is SAVISQKPSRDICQRGTSLTIQCQVDSQVTMMFWYRQQPGQSLTLIATANQGSEATYESGFVIDKFPISRPNLTFSTLTVSNMSPEDSSIYLCSVVARANTEAFFGQGTRLTVV.

This rearrangement joins TRBV27 to TRBJ2-7, with 12 bases that match TRBD1. CDR1 and CDR2 (germline): MNHEY, SMNVEV (reference sequence). V dropped 0 bases and J dropped 3; count of bases not matched to a gene: 6. The CDR3 consists of 17 residues. DNA of the CDR3: TGTGCCAGCAGTTTATCGGCCGGGACAGGGGGCTACTACGAGCAGTACTTC. Translation gives CASSLSAGTGGYYEQYF.

CDR3: CASSPPVGGSNYGYTF. The CDR3 coding sequence is TGTGCCAGCTCACCACCAGTCGGCGGAAGTAACTATGGCTACACCTTC. V gene TRBV18 combines with J gene TRBJ1-2; D ambiguous. The CDR3 has 16 amino acids. Germline V gives CDR1 KGHSH, CDR2 LQKENI. Trimming removed 0 bases from V and 1 base from J, with 12 bases in between.